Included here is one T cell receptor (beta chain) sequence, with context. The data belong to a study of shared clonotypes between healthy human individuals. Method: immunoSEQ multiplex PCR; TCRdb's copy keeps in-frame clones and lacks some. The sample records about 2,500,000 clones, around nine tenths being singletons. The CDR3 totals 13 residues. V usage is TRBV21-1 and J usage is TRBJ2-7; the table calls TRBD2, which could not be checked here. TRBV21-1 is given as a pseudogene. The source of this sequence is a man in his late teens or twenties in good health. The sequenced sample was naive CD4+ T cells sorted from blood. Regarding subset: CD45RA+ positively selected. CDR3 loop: CASSKRGGGEQYF. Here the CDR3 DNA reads TGTGCCAGCAGCAAAAGGGGGGGCGGCGAGCAGTACTTC.